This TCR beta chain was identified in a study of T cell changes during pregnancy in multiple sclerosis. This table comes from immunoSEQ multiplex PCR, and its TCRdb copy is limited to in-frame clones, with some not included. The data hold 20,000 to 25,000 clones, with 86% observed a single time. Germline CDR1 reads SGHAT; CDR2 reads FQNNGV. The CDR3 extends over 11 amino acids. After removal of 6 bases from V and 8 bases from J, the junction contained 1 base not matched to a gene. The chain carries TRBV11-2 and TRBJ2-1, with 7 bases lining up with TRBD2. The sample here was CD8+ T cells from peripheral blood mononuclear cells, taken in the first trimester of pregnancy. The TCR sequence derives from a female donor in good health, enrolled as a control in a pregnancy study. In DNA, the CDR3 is TGTGCCAGCAGGGGGGGGGATGAGCAGTTCTTC. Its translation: CASRGGDEQFF.